Below are 6 T cell receptor beta chains sequenced from a single sample in a study of CD8+CD57+ T cells in acquired aplastic anemia. According to the study, genomic DNA was the template for TCR beta VDJ and CDR3 profiling. TCRdb re-called the reads through MiXCR, storing one row per CDR3 protein. Among about 81,000 distinct CDR3 sequences, under 50% were seen once, and the ten largest hold 66%. The sequencing input was sorted CD4+, CD8+, or CD8+CD57+ T cells (not recorded which) from PBMCs. The receptors stem from a human donor in good health, serving as a control.

The chain carries TRBV4-3 and TRBJ2-1; D perhaps matches TRBD2 (6 bases). Germline lookup yields CDR1 LGHNA and CDR2 YSLEER. This CDR3 contains 14 residues. V gave up 4 bases and J gave up 4 bases, with 11 bases separating them. This CDR3 reads CASSPGLEYNEQFF. As DNA, the CDR3 is TGCGCCAGCAGCCCGGGACTTGAGTACAATGAGCAGTTCTTC.

This clonotype occurred many times. This chain joins TRBV15 and TRBJ2-5; no clear D gene. V was clipped by 1 base and J by 2 bases, with 8 bases between them. CDR3 length: 14 amino acids. The germline V gene has CDR1 LNHNV and CDR2 YYDKDF (reference sequence). CDR3 sequence: CATSRGSEQETQYF. The CDR3 bases are TGTGCCACCAGCAGAGGCAGCGAGCAAGAGACCCAGTACTTC. Drawing the rest from reference TRBV15 and TRBJ2-5, the complete variable domain is DAMVIQNPRYQVTQFGKPVTLSCSQTLNHNVMYWYQQKSSQAPKLLFHYYDKDFNNEADTPDNFQSRRPNTSFCFLDIRSPGLGDTAMYLCATSRGSEQETQYFGPGTRLLVL.

The chain carries TRBV12-3 or TRBV12-4 and TRBJ2-3, with D hard to call. CDR3 length equals 12 residues. The V and J ends lost 6 bases and 6 bases respectively, with 10 bases between them. The CDR3, as DNA: TGTGCCAGCAGCTTGTCCCCGGATACGCAGTATTTT. Its protein product is CASSLSPDTQYF.

The V gene is TRBV30, the J gene TRBJ1-3, with D possibly matching TRBD1 (6 bases). The germline V gene encodes CDR1 GTSNPN and CDR2 SVGIG (reference sequence). The V gene lost 8 bases and the J gene lost 3 bases, with 20 bases spanning the gap. The CDR3 runs to 15 residues. CDR3 sequence (DNA): TGTGCCCGGAACGAAGGGGGGGTCTTTGGAAACACCATATATTTT. This codes for CARNEGGVFGNTIYF.

This clonotype was found many times. J is TRBJ2-7 and V is TRBV5-8; the match to TRBD1 covers 10 bases. The germline V gene encodes CDR1 SGHTS and CDR2 YDEGEE. Unmatched junction bases numbered 2, after V lost 0 bases and J lost 2 bases. CDR3 size: 15 residues. The CDR3 nucleotides read TGTGCCAGCAGCTTGGCGGGACAGGGGACCTACGAGCAGTACTTC. It specifies CASSLAGQGTYEQYF.

Concerning this clonotype itself: At one end the junction does not follow the germline gene, possibly because of a read error. The chain links TRBV29-1 to TRBJ2-7; 12 positions match TRBD2. CDR3 length: 13 residues. The germline gives CDR1 SQVTM, CDR2 ANQGSEA. CDR3 sequence reads: CSVGTSGPYGQYF. DNA for the CDR3: TGCAGCGTCGGGACTAGCGGGCCATACGGGCAGTACTTC.